A selection of T cell receptor beta chains follows, all from one sample in a study of blood T cell repertoires in COVID-19. Clones were read by immunoSEQ multiplex PCR, and TCRdb kept only the in-frame ones, dropping some. This repertoire shows about 58,000 clones, about four fifths found once; its top ten account for approximately 10%. The sequenced sample consisted of peripheral blood. All receptors come from a man of 80 years or more with COVID-19, enrolled during active disease. CDR3s include the opening cysteine and the closing phenylalanine or tryptophan. The D gene is left open where the match is weak. Clone size is shown for a subset of rows, as once, few, many or a class of expanded clone.

CASSQSTDTQYF TGTGCCAGCAGCCAGTCCACAGATACGCAGTATTTT TRBV11-3 12 TRBJ2-3 . .
CSVGQGGKETQYF TGCAGCGTGGGACAGGGGGGAAAAGAGACCCAGTACTTC TRBV29-1 13 TRBJ2-5 once TRBD1
CASSSNTGGYTF TGTGCCAGCAGTTCCAACACAGGGGGCTACACCTTC TRBV28 12 TRBJ1-2 . .
CASSVDLLNEQFF TGTGCCAGCAGCGTAGACTTACTTAATGAGCAGTTCTTC TRBV9 13 TRBJ2-1 . .
CASSVGGGWSYEQYF TGTGCCAGCAGCGTAGGTGGGGGGTGGTCCTACGAGCAGTACTTC TRBV9 15 TRBJ2-7 once .
CATSTRSWNTEAFF TGTGCCACCTCGACGCGGTCGTGGAACACTGAAGCTTTCTTT TRBV28 14 TRBJ1-1 few .
CASSGQTSSYEQYF TGCGCCAGCAGCGGACAGACCAGCTCCTACGAGCAGTACTTC TRBV5-1 14 TRBJ2-7 . .
CASSDVREGTEAFF TGTGCCAGCAGTGATGTGAGGGAAGGAACTGAAGCTTTCTTT TRBV2 14 TRBJ1-1 few .
CASSWDRGTGELFF TGTGCCAGCAGTTGGGACAGGGGCACCGGGGAGCTGTTTTTT TRBV2 14 TRBJ2-2 . TRBD1
CSVAGGGTSGVLETQYF TGCAGCGTTGCGGGAGGGGGGACTAGCGGGGTTCTGGAGACCCAGTACTTC TRBV29-1 17 TRBJ2-5 . TRBD2
CASSLDWASGSGDTQYF TGTGCCAGCAGCTTAGACTGGGCTAGCGGGAGTGGGGATACGCAGTATTTT TRBV7-2 17 TRBJ2-3 . TRBD2
CASSSRLTGTQYF TGTGCCAGCAGTTCCCGCCTGACGGGGACCCAGTACTTC TRBV28 13 TRBJ2-5 . .
CASSPRPGANYGYTF TGTGCCAGCAGCCCCAGGCCGGGGGCTAACTATGGCTACACCTTC TRBV14 15 TRBJ1-2 once .
CASSASAGDEKLFF TGTGCCAGCAGCGCATCGGCGGGGGATGAAAAACTGTTTTTT TRBV7-9 14 TRBJ1-4 . .
CASSQDPSGGGAFF TGCGCCAGCAGCCAAGATCCGAGCGGGGGCGGGGCTTTCTTT TRBV4-3 14 TRBJ1-1 . .
CASSLSRSGSLDTQYF TGTGCCAGCAGCTTGTCTCGTAGCGGGAGTTTAGATACGCAGTATTTT TRBV5-6 16 TRBJ2-3 . TRBD2
CASSYSHPTGAQRSNQPQHF TGTGCCAGCAGTTACTCGCATCCGACAGGGGCCCAACGGAGCAATCAGCCCCAGCATTTT TRBV6-2/TRBV6-3 20 TRBJ1-5 . TRBD1
CASSLQGNHPYEQYF TGTGCCAGCAGTCTCCAGGGGAACCACCCCTACGAGCAGTACTTC TRBV28 15 TRBJ2-7 . .
CASLQPSRNKSTGKETQYF TGTGCCAGCCTACAACCAAGCCGGAACAAAAGCACGGGGAAAGAGACCCAGTACTTC TRBV21-1 19 TRBJ2-5 . .
CASSPREVPVGDEQFF TGTGCCAGCAGCCCAAGGGAGGTTCCCGTGGGCGATGAGCAGTTCTTC TRBV3-1/TRBV3-2 16 TRBJ2-1 . .
CASSVTPGLYGYTF TGTGCCAGCAGCGTCACTCCGGGATTGTATGGCTACACCTTC TRBV11-2 14 TRBJ1-2 . .
CASGHSNYGYTF TGTGCTAGTGGTCACAGTAACTATGGCTACACCTTC TRBV12-5 12 TRBJ1-2 . .
CASSPGQVNYGYTF TGTGCCAGCTCACCGGGACAGGTGAACTATGGCTACACCTTC TRBV18 14 TRBJ1-2 . TRBD1
CASSLGADRGEKLFF TGTGCCAGCAGCTTGGGGGCGGACAGGGGTGAAAAACTGTTTTTT TRBV5-4 15 TRBJ1-4 . TRBD1
CAWSPDPRGEAFF TGTGCCTGGAGCCCCGACCCCCGAGGGGAAGCTTTCTTT TRBV30 13 TRBJ1-1 . .
CASSAGRGNTEAFF TGTGCCAGCAGCGCGGGCAGGGGGAACACTGAAGCTTTCTTT TRBV9 14 TRBJ1-1 . .
CASSPHRAGDEKLFF TGTGCCAGCAGTCCCCACAGGGCCGGGGATGAAAAACTGTTTTTT TRBV6-2/TRBV6-3 15 TRBJ1-4 . .
CASSTGQALYGYTF TGTGCCAGTAGTACGGGACAGGCCCTCTATGGCTACACCTTC TRBV19 14 TRBJ1-2 . TRBD1
CATSRDLGSYNEQFF TGTGCCACCAGCAGAGATCTAGGCTCCTACAATGAGCAGTTCTTC TRBV15 15 TRBJ2-1 . .
CASSEVRGSTDTQYF TGTGCCAGCAGTGAAGTCAGGGGCAGCACAGATACGCAGTATTTT TRBV2 15 TRBJ2-3 . .
CASSFDLNTEAFF TGTGCCAGCAGTTTCGACTTGAACACTGAAGCTTTCTTT TRBV28 13 TRBJ1-1 . .
CASSLQGPGNTIYF TGCGCCAGCAGCTTGCAGGGGCCTGGAAACACCATATATTTT TRBV4-3 14 TRBJ1-3 . .
CASSFPLTGTSTDTQYF TGTGCCAGCAGTTTCCCCTTGACAGGTACTAGCACAGATACGCAGTATTTT TRBV28 17 TRBJ2-3 once .
CASSPQTENEQFF TGTGCCAGCTCACCTCAGACAGAAAATGAGCAGTTCTTC TRBV18 13 TRBJ2-1 . .
CARGQEPGNTIYF TGTGCCAGAGGACAGGAACCTGGAAACACCATATATTTT TRBV3-1/TRBV3-2 13 TRBJ1-3 . TRBD1
CASSLGLAGGNEQFF TGCGCCAGCAGCTTGGGACTAGCGGGTGGCAATGAGCAGTTCTTC TRBV5-1 15 TRBJ2-1 once TRBD2
CASSELGRAKNIQYF TGTGCCAGCAGTGAACTTGGGAGGGCCAAAAACATTCAGTACTTC TRBV2 15 TRBJ2-4 . .
CASSESGLAGELFF TGCGCCAGCAGTGAATCAGGGTTGGCCGGGGAGCTGTTTTTT TRBV10-1 14 TRBJ2-2 once .
CASSLRADGETQYF TGTGCCAGCAGCTTGAGGGCAGACGGAGAGACCCAGTACTTC TRBV7-8 14 TRBJ2-5 . .
CARSFAPGAGGLETQYF TGCGCCCGCAGTTTCGCGCCGGGGGCGGGGGGCCTTGAGACCCAGTACTTC TRBV5-1 17 TRBJ2-5 . TRBD2
CASSYSGLAGQETQYF TGTGCCAGCAGTTACTCTGGGCTAGCGGGACAAGAGACCCAGTACTTC TRBV6-5 16 TRBJ2-5 . TRBD2
CASSHGQGIPLF TGTGCCAGCAGTCACGGACAGGGTATCCCTCTCTTC TRBV6-2/TRBV6-3 12 TRBJ2-1 once TRBD1
CASSLEPGPEKLFF TGCGCCAGCAGCTTGGAACCAGGGCCTGAAAAACTGTTTTTT TRBV5-1 14 TRBJ1-4 . .
CASSLARAGGQPQHF TGTGCCAGCAGCTTAGCGCGGGCAGGGGGTCAGCCCCAGCATTTT TRBV7-8 15 TRBJ1-5 . TRBD1
CATSDRRAGQPQHF TGTGCCACCAGTGATCGGAGGGCGGGTCAGCCCCAGCATTTT TRBV24-1 14 TRBJ1-5 . .
CASYTGSSYEQYF TGTGCCTCCTATACCGGGAGCTCCTACGAGCAGTACTTC TRBV5-5 13 TRBJ2-7 . .
CASRKDTYSNQPQHF TGTGCCAGCAGGAAGGACACCTATAGCAATCAGCCCCAGCATTTT TRBV6-6 15 TRBJ1-5 . .
CASSPTGRDTEAFF TGTGCCAGCAGTCCCACAGGGCGAGACACTGAAGCTTTCTTT TRBV5-4 14 TRBJ1-1 . .
CASSFGGVGGNTIYF TGTGCCAGCAGTTTTGGAGGGGTGGGAGGAAACACCATATATTTT TRBV7-6 15 TRBJ1-3 . .